What follows are 2 T cell receptor beta chains derived from one specimen sequenced in a study of response to subunit inactivated influenza vaccine. TCRdb ran MiXCR on the RT-PCR reads and lists one entry per CDR3 protein. The sample includes some 550,000 distinct CDR3 sequences, approximately 22% of them seen just once. This same sample was also part of a study on T cells expressing NK-cell markers. Turning to that study: With UMIs, 5'RACE template switching was used to make TCR beta cDNA.

The sample here was CD4+ T cells sorted from PBMCs, taken less than 13 days after vaccination. The receptor source for this set is a man aged 50 or older who received an inactivated influenza vaccine.

This clonotype occurred a few times. The genes are TRBV7-9 and TRBJ1-4; maybe TRBD1 (5 bases). The length of the CDR3 is 15 residues. CDR1 and CDR2 from the germline V gene are SEHNR and FQNEAQ (reference sequence). V gave up 3 bases and J gave up 5 bases, with 13 bases separating them. This CDR3 reads CASSLFGRDNEKLFF. CDR3 in DNA: TGTGCCAGCAGCTTGTTCGGCAGGGACAATGAAAAACTGTTTTTT.

This clonotype was seen a few times. J is TRBJ1-6 and V is TRBV5-1; TRBD1 matches 8 bases. With 4 bases clipped from V and 9 bases from J, the junction kept 6 bases outside the gene matches. The CDR3 loop spans 14 amino acids. Germline CDR1 SGHRS, CDR2 YFSETQ. The CDR3 DNA reads as TGCGCCAGCAGCACGGACAGGGTGGGTTCACCCCTCCACTTT. Amino acid sequence: CASSTDRVGSPLHF.